The sequence of this T cell receptor (beta chain) was determined in a study of cytomegalovirus exposure and HLA in healthy donors. Findings of the study overall: In vitro assays verified that three CMV-associated chains recognized CMV antigens specifically.

Worth noting for this clone: Its antigen is still unknown.

Produced via immunoSEQ multiplex PCR; TCRdb's table is partial and in-frame only. The data hold roughly 220,000 clones, with 75% to 95% observed a single time. V was clipped by 5 bases and J by 11 bases; unmatched bases: 9. From germline, CDR1 is MDHEN and CDR2 SYDVKM. The CDR3 has 15 amino acids. This chain links TRBV28 with TRBJ2-1; 13 bases line up with TRBD2. Material for sequencing was PBMCs. The receptor was isolated from a woman aged 18-35 years in good health and CMV-seronegative. Here the CDR3 DNA reads TGTGCCAGCAGTGTCGGGACTAGCGGGACTAGAAAGCAGTTCTTC. As protein: CASSVGTSGTRKQFF.